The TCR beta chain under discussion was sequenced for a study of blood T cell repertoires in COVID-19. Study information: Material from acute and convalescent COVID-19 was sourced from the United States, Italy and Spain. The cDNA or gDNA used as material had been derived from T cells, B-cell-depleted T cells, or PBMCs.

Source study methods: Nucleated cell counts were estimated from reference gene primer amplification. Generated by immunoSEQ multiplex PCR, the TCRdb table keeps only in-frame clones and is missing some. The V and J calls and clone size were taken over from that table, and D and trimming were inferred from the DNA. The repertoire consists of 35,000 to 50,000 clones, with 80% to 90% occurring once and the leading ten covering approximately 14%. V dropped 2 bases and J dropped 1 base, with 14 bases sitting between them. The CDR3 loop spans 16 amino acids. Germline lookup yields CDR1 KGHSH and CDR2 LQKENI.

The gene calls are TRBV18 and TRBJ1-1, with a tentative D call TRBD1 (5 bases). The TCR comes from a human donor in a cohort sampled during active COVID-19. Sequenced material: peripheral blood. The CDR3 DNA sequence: TGTGCCAGCTCACCATTTTTTGGGGGGGAGAACACTGAAGCTTTCTTT. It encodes CASSPFFGGENTEAFF.